The 25 T cell receptor beta chains given below trace back to one sample, sequenced in a study of blood T cell repertoires in COVID-19 (TCRdb year 2020). Library preparation used the immunoSEQ multiplex PCR assay. TCRdb obtained this table from immuneACCESS and retained in-frame rearrangements with V and J assigned. These tables miss some clones; where compared with another copy, unresolved V genes account for less than half of the shortfall, and the remainder is unexplained. This sample is represented by 240,000 or so clones; roughly 79% of them were singletons. 6% to 8% of the sample lies in the top ten. Sequenced: peripheral blood. The receptor source for this set is a woman older than 75 with COVID-19, enrolled during active disease.

The genes are TRBV12-3 or TRBV12-4 and TRBJ2-2; possibly TRBD1 for D (6 bases). The CDR3 runs to 13 residues. V dropped 6 bases and J dropped 4 bases, with 9 bases sitting between them. The CDR3 coding sequence is TGTGCCAGCAGGGACAGTTCCACCGGGGAGCTGTTTTTT. It codes for CASRDSSTGELFF.

As regards this clone: The sample holds other DNA sequences that translate to the same CDR3. This chain uses TRBV9 with TRBJ1-1; D call uncertain. CDR1 is SGDLS and CDR2 is YYNGEE in the germline V gene. Between the trimmed V and J ends, which lost 4 bases and 1 base, there was a span of 8 bases. The length of the CDR3 is 13 residues. The CDR3 is CASSPSPNTEAFF. CDR3 bases: TGTGCCAGCAGCCCCTCCCCGAACACTGAAGCTTTCTTT.

The rearrangement joins TRBV7-3 to TRBJ1-1; D ambiguous. The CDR3 is 14 residues long. In germline, CDR1 is SGHTA, CDR2 FQGTGA. V lost 4 bases, J lost 5 bases, and 14 bases lay in between. CDR3 sequence: CASSSGSGGTEAFF. DNA for the CDR3: TGTGCCAGCAGCTCCGGGTCTGGAGGGACTGAAGCTTTCTTT. The full variable domain, rest sourced from reference TRBV7-3 and TRBJ1-1, is GAGVSQTPSNKVTEKGKYVELRCDPISGHTALYWYRQSLGQGPEFLIYFQGTGAADDSGLPNDRFFAVRPEGSVSTLKIQRTERGDSAVYLCASSSGSGGTEAFFGQGTRLTVV.

The chain links TRBV2 to TRBJ2-5; D is uncertain. The CDR3 sequence is 10 residues long. Germline loops: CDR1 SNHLY, CDR2 FYNNEI. The ends were cut back, 8 bases at V and 1 base at J, with 2 bases in the middle. CDR3 sequence: CASLQETQYF. CDR3 in DNA: TGTGCCAGCCTCCAAGAGACCCAGTACTTC.

J is TRBJ1-3 and V is TRBV4-1; possibly TRBD1 for D (5 bases). The CDR3 contains 14 residues. The germline V and J ends were trimmed by 4 bases and 5 bases, with 12 bases remaining between them. Looked up from germline, CDR1 is MGHRA and CDR2 is YSYEKL. This CDR3 reads CASSPQGVRNTIYF. The DNA of the CDR3 is TGCGCCAGCAGCCCCCAGGGCGTGAGAAACACCATATATTTT.

V is TRBV29-1 and J is TRBJ2-1; D call uncertain. Germline V gene data show CDR1 as SQVTM and CDR2 as ANQGSEA. Deletions cut 8 bases from V and 2 bases from J, with 10 bases between. This CDR3 contains 12 residues. The CDR3 loop is CSLHSTYNEQFF. The CDR3 DNA follows: TGCAGCCTACATAGCACCTACAATGAGCAGTTCTTC.

The J gene is TRBJ2-3, the V gene TRBV6-5; 8 nucleotides agree with TRBD2. The CDR3 is 15 residues long. Trimming took 6 bases from V and 0 from J; bases not matched to a gene: 5. The germline V gene has CDR1 MNHEY and CDR2 SVGAGI. The CDR3 nucleotides are TGTGCCAGCAGGAAGCGGGGGCCTAGCACAGATACGCAGTATTTT. Protein sequence: CASRKRGPSTDTQYF.

The CDR3 reads CASSPRKAGGHQETQYF. CDR3 coding DNA: TGTGCCAGCTCTCCCCGTAAGGCAGGGGGGCATCAAGAGACCCAGTACTTC. This chain joins TRBV18 and TRBJ2-5; TRBD1 is a possible D gene (7 bases). Trimming removed 6 bases at V and 2 bases at J, with 22 bases between. Germline loops: CDR1 KGHSH, CDR2 LQKENI. The CDR3 has 17 residues.

The V call is TRBV3-1 (or the pseudogene TRBV3-2), the J call TRBJ1-2; tentative D call: TRBD1 (6 bases). Germline values: CDR1 LGHDT, CDR2 YNNKEL (reference sequence). CDR3 length: 20 residues. With 0 bases removed from V and 7 bases from J, the gap between germline ends came to 30 bases. The CDR3 loop is CASSQDLGQWGSFTGTGYTF. As DNA, the CDR3 is TGTGCCAGCAGCCAAGATCTTGGTCAATGGGGCAGTTTCACAGGGACTGGCTACACCTTC.

The V gene is TRBV7-2, the J gene TRBJ2-1; TRBD2 matches 11 bases. Germline V gene lookup returns CDR1 SGHTA and CDR2 FQGNSA. CDR3 length: 18 amino acids. V lost 1 base to trimming and J lost 1 base; unmatched junction nucleotides: 6. CDR3 protein: CASSLGGLAGPSYNEQFF. The CDR3 DNA is TGTGCCAGCAGCTTAGGTGGACTAGCGGGTCCTTCCTACAATGAGCAGTTCTTC.

This clone was observed a few times. The CDR3, as DNA: TGTGCCAGCAGCCTCGGCGGGACTGGAAACAATGAGCAGTTCTTC. Translating it yields CASSLGGTGNNEQFF. The chain employs TRBV6-5 and TRBJ2-1, with a tentative D call TRBD2 (6 bases). Germline CDR1 MNHEY, CDR2 SVGAGI. The CDR3 loop spans 15 amino acids. Trimming left V 6 bases short and J 5 bases short, with 17 bases between.

The chain couples TRBV27 to TRBJ1-1, with 8 bases matching TRBD1. After removal of 3 bases from V and 4 bases from J, the junction contained 4 bases not matched to a gene. The CDR3 has 14 amino acids. Germline V gene lookup returns CDR1 MNHEY and CDR2 SMNVEV (reference sequence). In DNA form, the CDR3 reads TGTGCCAGCAGTTTCGGACAGGGAGGCACTGAAGCTTTCTTT. Its translation is CASSFGQGGTEAFF.

The chain is built from TRBV18 and TRBJ2-4, with 8 nucleotides matching TRBD1. The J segment lost 6 bases and the V segment lost 5 bases, leaving 6 bases of the junction unmatched. Germline CDR1 and CDR2: KGHSH and LQKENI. The CDR3 is 14 amino acids. The CDR3 region is CASSERQGINIQYF. CDR3 sequence (DNA): TGTGCCAGCTCAGAAAGACAGGGGATAAACATTCAGTACTTC.

This chain joins TRBV7-3 and TRBJ2-1, with TRBD1 as a possible D gene (6 bases). The CDR3 is made up of 16 amino acids. Trimming pared 2 bases from V and 9 bases from J, leaving 20 bases between. The V gene's germline CDR1 is SGHTA and CDR2 FQGTGA. CDR3 in amino acids: CASSLSIGTMVSEQFF. The CDR3 DNA follows: TGTGCCAGCAGCTTATCCATTGGGACAATGGTCAGTGAGCAGTTCTTC.

This clone was found once. The J gene is TRBJ1-6, the V gene TRBV5-4; no clear D. CDR3 size: 16 residues. The V end was cut by 0 bases, the J end by 0 bases, with 7 bases between. Germline loops: CDR1 SGHNT, CDR2 YYREEE (reference sequence). CDR3 sequence: CASSLGPDSYNSPLHF. CDR3 bases: TGTGCCAGCAGCTTGGGGCCAGACTCCTATAATTCACCCCTCCACTTT.

This chain joins TRBV5-1 and TRBJ1-6; a weak D match, TRBD1 (5 bases). CDR1 is SGHRS and CDR2 is YFSETQ in the germline V gene. V lost 0 bases, J lost 8 bases, and 9 bases lay in between. The CDR3 covers 14 residues. DNA for the CDR3: TGCGCCAGCAGCTTGGGGGGGGATTATTCACCCCTCCACTTT. Protein product: CASSLGGDYSPLHF. Full variable domain (rest looked up from reference TRBV5-1 and TRBJ1-6): KAGVTQTPRYLIKTRGQQVTLSCSPISGHRSVSWYQQTPGQGLQFLFEYFSETQRNKGNFPGRFSGRQFSNSRSEMNVSTLELGDSALYLCASSLGGDYSPLHFGNGTRLTVT.

This clone was counted between two and nine times. The chain links TRBV29-1 to TRBJ1-1; 11 positions match TRBD1. CDR3 length equals 12 residues. Trimming cost V 4 bases and J 10 bases; bases outside gene matches: 5. Germline lookup yields CDR1 SQVTM and CDR2 ANQGSEA. The CDR3 DNA reads TGCAGCGTTGGGGACAGGGGGTATGGAGCTTTCTTT. Translating gives CSVGDRGYGAFF.

This sequence joins TRBV7-2 and TRBJ1-2; D gene uncertain. CDR1 and CDR2 (germline): SGHTA, FQGNSA. Trimming took off 3 bases at V and 1 base at J, with 9 bases between the two ends. The CDR3 sequence is 14 residues long. In DNA form, the CDR3 reads TGTGCCAGCAGCTTTAGCAAAGTTAACTATGGCTACACCTTC. Translating it yields CASSFSKVNYGYTF.

This clone has a handful of counts. The chain has TRBV6-5 and TRBJ1-2; 7 nucleotides match TRBD1. CDR1 MNHEY and CDR2 SVGAGI come from the germline V gene. The CDR3 loop spans 15 amino acids. Unmatched junction bases numbered 8, after V lost 0 bases and J lost 7 bases. DNA for the CDR3: TGTGCCAGCAGTTACTCGAACAGGGGTAGGAGTGGCTACACCTTC. Translation: CASSYSNRGRSGYTF.

The V gene is TRBV7-9, the J gene TRBJ1-4, with D hard to call. The CDR3 runs to 15 residues. The V gene's germline CDR1 is SEHNR and CDR2 FQNEAQ (reference sequence). V was trimmed by 2 bases and J by 0 bases, leaving 7 bases between them. The CDR3: CASSLSFATNEKLFF. The CDR3 region has the DNA TGTGCCAGCAGCTTATCATTTGCAACTAATGAAAAACTGTTTTTT. Together with reference TRBV7-9 and TRBJ1-4, the CDR3 gives the full variable domain: DTGVSQNPRHKITKRGQNVTFRCDPISEHNRLYWYRQTLGQGPEFLTYFQNEAQLEKSRLLSDRFSAERPKGSFSTLEIQRTEQGDSAMYLCASSLSFATNEKLFFGSGTQLSVL.

The chain uses TRBV3-1 (or the pseudogene TRBV3-2) and TRBJ1-4, with 7 bases fitting TRBD1. Looked up from germline, CDR1 is LGHDT and CDR2 is YNNKEL (reference sequence). Trimming cost V 4 bases and J 8 bases; bases outside gene matches: 10. The CDR3 consists of 15 residues. The CDR3 spells CASSPSGTAGEKLFF. The DNA of the CDR3 is TGTGCCAGCAGCCCTTCCGGGACAGCCGGCGAAAAACTGTTTTTT.

The chain has TRBV30 and TRBJ1-2; 7 bases line up with TRBD1. J lost 3 bases, V lost 3 bases, and 10 bases had no gene match. Per the germline V gene, CDR1 is GTSNPN and CDR2 is SVGIG (reference sequence). This CDR3 region has 15 residues. The CDR3 is CAWRTGRISDYGYTF. The CDR3 region has the DNA TGTGCCTGGAGGACAGGGCGTATTTCCGACTATGGCTACACCTTC.

This CDR3 reads CASSLGGVPGQEGTF. The CDR3 DNA sequence: TGTGCCAGCAGCCTAGGCGGAGTCCCGGGGCAGGAGGGCACCTTC. The genes are TRBV7-9 and TRBJ1-2; D may be TRBD1 (5 bases). The CDR3 totals 15 residues. V was pared by 5 bases and J by 13 bases, with 26 bases between. CDR1 and CDR2 from the germline V gene are SEHNR and FQNEAQ (reference sequence).

The J gene is TRBJ1-2, the V gene TRBV12-3 or TRBV12-4; D unclear. Trimming shortened V by 7 bases and J by 4 bases, and 13 bases separated the two germline ends. This CDR3 is built from 13 residues. The CDR3 loop is CASTRGRFYGYTF. CDR3 sequence (DNA): TGTGCCAGCACCCGGGGTCGATTCTATGGCTACACCTTC.

The V and J genes are TRBV5-1 and TRBJ2-2; maybe TRBD1 (5 bases). This CDR3 is 15 amino acids long. Germline assignment: CDR1 SGHRS and CDR2 YFSETQ. Trimming stripped 4 bases from V and 1 base from J, with 11 bases between. The CDR3 loop is CASSPDGQNTGELFF. CDR3 DNA: TGCGCCAGCAGCCCTGACGGACAGAACACCGGGGAGCTGTTTTTT.